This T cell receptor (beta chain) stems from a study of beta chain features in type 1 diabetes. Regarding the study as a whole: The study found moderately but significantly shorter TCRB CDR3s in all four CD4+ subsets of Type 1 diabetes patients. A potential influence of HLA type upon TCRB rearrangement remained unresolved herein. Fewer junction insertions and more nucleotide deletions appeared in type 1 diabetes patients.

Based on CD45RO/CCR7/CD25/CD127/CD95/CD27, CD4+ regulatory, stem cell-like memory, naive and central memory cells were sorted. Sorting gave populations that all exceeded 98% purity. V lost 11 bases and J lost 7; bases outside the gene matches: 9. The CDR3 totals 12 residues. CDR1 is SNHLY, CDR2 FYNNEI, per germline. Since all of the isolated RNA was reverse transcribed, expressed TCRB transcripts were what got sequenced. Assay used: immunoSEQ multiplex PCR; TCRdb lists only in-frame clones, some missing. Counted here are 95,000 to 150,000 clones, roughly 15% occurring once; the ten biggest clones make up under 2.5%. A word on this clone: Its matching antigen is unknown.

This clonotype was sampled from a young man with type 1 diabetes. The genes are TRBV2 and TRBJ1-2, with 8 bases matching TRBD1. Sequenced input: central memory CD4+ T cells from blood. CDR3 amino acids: CAGSTGAGGYTF. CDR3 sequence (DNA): TGTGCCGGCTCGACAGGGGCGGGTGGCTACACCTTC.